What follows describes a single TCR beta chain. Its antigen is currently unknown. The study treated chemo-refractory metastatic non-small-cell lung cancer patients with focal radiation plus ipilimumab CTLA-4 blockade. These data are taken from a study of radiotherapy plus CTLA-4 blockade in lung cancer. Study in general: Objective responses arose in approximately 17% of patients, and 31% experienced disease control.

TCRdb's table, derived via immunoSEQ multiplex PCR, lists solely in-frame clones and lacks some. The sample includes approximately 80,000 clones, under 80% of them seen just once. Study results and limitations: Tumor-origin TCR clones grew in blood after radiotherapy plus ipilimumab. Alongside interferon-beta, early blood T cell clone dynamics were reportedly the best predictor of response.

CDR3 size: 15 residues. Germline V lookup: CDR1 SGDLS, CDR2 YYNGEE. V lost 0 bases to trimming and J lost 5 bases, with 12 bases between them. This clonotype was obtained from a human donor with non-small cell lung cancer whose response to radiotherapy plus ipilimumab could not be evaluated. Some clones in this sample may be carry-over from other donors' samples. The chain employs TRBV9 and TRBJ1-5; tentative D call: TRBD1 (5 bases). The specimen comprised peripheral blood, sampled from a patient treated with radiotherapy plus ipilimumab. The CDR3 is CASSVGTGVYQPQHF. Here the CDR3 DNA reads TGTGCCAGCAGCGTAGGAACAGGAGTCTATCAGCCCCAGCATTTT.